The T cell receptor beta chain under discussion was sequenced for a study of blood T cell repertoires in COVID-19. As for the study in general: Italy, Spain and the United States were the sources of the convalescent and acute COVID-19 samples. T cells, B-cell-depleted T cells, or PBMCs provided the cDNA or gDNA that served as material.

As originally analysed: Amplifying reference gene primers gave estimates of nucleated cell counts. The assay was immunoSEQ multiplex PCR, and TCRdb's table has in-frame clones only and misses some. That table supplies the V and J calls and clone size; D and trimming were determined from the DNA. This sample yields 85,000 to 130,000 clones, of which less than 90% are seen a single time; roughly 5.3% belongs to the top ten. The CDR3 extends over 11 amino acids. Trimming pared 5 bases from V and 9 bases from J, leaving 14 bases between. Germline loops: CDR1 DFQATT, CDR2 SNEGSKA (reference sequence). This chain links TRBV20-1 with TRBJ2-7; maybe TRBD2 (5 bases). Sequenced input: peripheral blood. The receptor was isolated from a human donor in a cohort sampled during active COVID-19. CDR3: CSAADSRTQYF. In DNA form, the CDR3 reads TGCAGTGCTGCGGACTCACGAACGCAGTACTTC.